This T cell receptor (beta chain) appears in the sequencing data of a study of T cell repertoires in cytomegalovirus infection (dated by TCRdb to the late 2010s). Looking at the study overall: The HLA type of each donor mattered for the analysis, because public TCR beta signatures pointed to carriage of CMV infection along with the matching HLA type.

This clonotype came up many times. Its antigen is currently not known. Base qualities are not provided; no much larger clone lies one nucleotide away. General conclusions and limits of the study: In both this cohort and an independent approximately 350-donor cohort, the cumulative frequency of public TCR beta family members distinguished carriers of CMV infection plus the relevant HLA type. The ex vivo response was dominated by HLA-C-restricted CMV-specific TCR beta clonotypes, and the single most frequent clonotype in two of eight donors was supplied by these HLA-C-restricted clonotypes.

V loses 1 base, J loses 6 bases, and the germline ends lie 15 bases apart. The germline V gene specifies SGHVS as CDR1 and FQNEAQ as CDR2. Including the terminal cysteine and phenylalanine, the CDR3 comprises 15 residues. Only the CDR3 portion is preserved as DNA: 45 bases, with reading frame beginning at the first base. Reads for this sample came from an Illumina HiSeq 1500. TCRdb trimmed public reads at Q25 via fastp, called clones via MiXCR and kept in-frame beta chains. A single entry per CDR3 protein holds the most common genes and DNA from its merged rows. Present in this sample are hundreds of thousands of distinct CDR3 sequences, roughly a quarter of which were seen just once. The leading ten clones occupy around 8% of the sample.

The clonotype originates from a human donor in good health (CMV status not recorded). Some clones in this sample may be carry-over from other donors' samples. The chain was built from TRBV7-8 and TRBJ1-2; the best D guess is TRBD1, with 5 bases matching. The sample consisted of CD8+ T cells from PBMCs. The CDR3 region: CASSLDPGPGHGYTF. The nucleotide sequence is TGTGCCAGCAGCTTAGATCCTGGGCCGGGGCATGGCTACACCTTC.